The 12 T cell receptor beta chains below were found in one sample sequenced in a study of beta chain features in type 1 diabetes. Broader study findings: Shorter TCRB CDR3s, moderately but significantly so, marked every one of the four CD4+ subsets in Type 1 diabetes patients.

Their antigens are not known. The isolated RNA, all of it, was reverse transcribed, so expressed TCRB transcripts were what got sequenced. Clones were read by immunoSEQ multiplex PCR, and TCRdb kept only the in-frame ones, dropping some. Of approximately 160,000 clones listed, under 13% are singletons. Sequences were obtained from central memory CD4+ T cells from blood. The receptors derive from a man younger than 45 with type 1 diabetes.

The rearrangement links TRBV5-6 to TRBJ2-7; D uncertain. V shed 0 bases and J shed 0 bases, with 4 bases lying between them. The CDR3 covers 13 residues. Looked up from germline, CDR1 is SGHDT and CDR2 is YYEEEE. The CDR3 sequence is CASSLVSSYEQYF. The CDR3 nucleotides are TGTGCCAGCAGCTTGGTTAGCTCCTACGAGCAGTACTTC.

The chain couples TRBV29-1 to TRBJ1-2; TRBD1 might be the D (5 bases). The CDR3 consists of 13 residues. Per germline, CDR1 SQVTM and CDR2 ANQGSEA. V was cut by 2 bases and J by 7 bases, with 14 bases left in between. The CDR3 sequence: CSVETGAQGGYTF. As DNA, the CDR3 is TGCAGCGTTGAAACTGGGGCGCAGGGTGGCTACACCTTC.

About this clone: The same CDR3 arises from other DNA sequences in this sample as well. The CDR3 DNA sequence: TGTGCCAGCAGCCAAGGACTAGCTTACGAGCAGTACTTC. Its protein product is CASSQGLAYEQYF. This rearrangement joins TRBV14 to TRBJ2-7, with 7 bases lining up with TRBD2. This CDR3 is built from 13 residues. Germline lookup yields CDR1 SGHDN and CDR2 FVKESK. After removal of 1 base from V and 4 bases from J, the junction contained 1 base not matched to a gene.

This sequence joins TRBV20-1 and TRBJ1-1; possible D gene TRBD1, 6 bases. Trimming left V 6 bases short and J 7 bases short, with 9 bases between. CDR3 size: 10 residues. Germline CDR1 and CDR2: DFQATT and SNEGSKA (reference sequence). The CDR3 is CSARTVEAFF. The CDR3 DNA follows: TGCAGTGCCAGGACAGTTGAAGCTTTCTTT.

This chain uses TRBV9 with TRBJ1-2; the match to TRBD1 covers 8 bases. The CDR3 contains 15 residues. Germline V lookup: CDR1 SGDLS, CDR2 YYNGEE. V lost 0 bases, J lost 4 bases, and 5 bases stayed unmatched. CDR3 coding DNA: TGTGCCAGCAGCGTAGCTATGACAGGGGCCTATGGCTACACCTTC. Its protein is CASSVAMTGAYGYTF. Drawing the rest from reference TRBV9 and TRBJ1-2, the complete variable domain is DSGVTQTPKHLITATGQRVTLRCSPRSGDLSVYWYQQSLDQGLQFLIQYYNGEERAKGNILERFSAQQFPDLHSELNLSSLELGDSALYFCASSVAMTGAYGYTFGSGTRLTVV.

The chain carries TRBV9 and TRBJ1-1; a weak D match, TRBD1 (5 bases). This CDR3 is built from 17 residues. V was shortened by 4 bases and J by 0 bases, with 19 bases between the two germline ends. Germline V CDR1 and CDR2: SGDLS, YYNGEE. The CDR3 DNA reads TGTGCCAGCAGCTTAAGCCAAGGGGCCTACATGAACACTGAAGCTTTCTTT. Its protein product is CASSLSQGAYMNTEAFF.

Details on this clone: Mismatch with germline at one junction end may stem from a read error. The chain recombines TRBV4-3 with TRBJ2-1; maybe TRBD2 (5 bases). The CDR3 is made up of 13 amino acids. Per germline, CDR1 LGHNA and CDR2 YSLEER. In nucleotides, the CDR3 is TGCGCCAGCAGCCAAGAGGTCGGGATTGGGGAAGTCTTC. Encoded protein: CASSQEVGIGEVF.

The V and J genes are TRBV25-1 and TRBJ2-2; the match to TRBD2 covers 10 bases. This CDR3 region has 18 residues. Per germline, CDR1 MGHDK and CDR2 SYGVNS. The V segment lost 2 bases and the J segment 3 bases; nucleotides outside the gene matches: 9. The CDR3 is CASSEQVAGGEDTGELFF. DNA for the CDR3: TGTGCCAGCAGTGAACAGGTAGCGGGAGGTGAAGACACCGGGGAGCTGTTTTTT.

The sample holds a few counts of this clone. The rearrangement uses TRBV9 and TRBJ2-5, with 11 bases fitting TRBD2. Germline CDR1 and CDR2: SGDLS and YYNGEE. This CDR3 is built from 15 residues. V trimming: 4 bases; J trimming: 5 bases; junction bases outside the gene matches: 7. This CDR3 reads CASSRKLAGAETQYF. DNA for the CDR3: TGTGCCAGCAGCAGGAAACTAGCGGGAGCGGAGACCCAGTACTTC.

This clone showed up just a few times. The V call is TRBV7-2, the J call TRBJ2-3; 11 bases align to TRBD2. J gave up 8 bases and V 5 bases, and 9 bases lay outside the gene matches. Per germline, CDR1 SGHTA and CDR2 FQGNSA. This CDR3 has 15 amino acids. Written as DNA, the CDR3 is TGTGCCAGCAGCCCAAATATAGCGGGAGGGAGTACGCAGTATTTT. Protein sequence: CASSPNIAGGSTQYF.

This chain joins TRBV28 and TRBJ2-7; 10 positions match TRBD2. This CDR3 comprises 17 residues. The J segment lost 1 base and the V segment lost 4 bases, leaving 10 bases of the junction unmatched. The germline V gene has CDR1 MDHEN and CDR2 SYDVKM. The DNA for the CDR3 is TGTGCCAGCAGTTCACCTATTCTAGCGGGAGAATCCTACGAGCAGTACTTC. Amino acids: CASSSPILAGESYEQYF.

This clone was detected a few times. The V call is TRBV9, the J call TRBJ2-6; D uncertain. Germline loops: CDR1 SGDLS, CDR2 YYNGEE. V dropped 0 bases and J dropped 4 bases, with 8 bases sitting between them. The CDR3 is 15 residues long. The CDR3 loop is CASSVGQSGANVLTF. The CDR3 DNA follows: TGTGCCAGCAGCGTAGGGCAATCCGGGGCCAACGTCCTGACTTTC.